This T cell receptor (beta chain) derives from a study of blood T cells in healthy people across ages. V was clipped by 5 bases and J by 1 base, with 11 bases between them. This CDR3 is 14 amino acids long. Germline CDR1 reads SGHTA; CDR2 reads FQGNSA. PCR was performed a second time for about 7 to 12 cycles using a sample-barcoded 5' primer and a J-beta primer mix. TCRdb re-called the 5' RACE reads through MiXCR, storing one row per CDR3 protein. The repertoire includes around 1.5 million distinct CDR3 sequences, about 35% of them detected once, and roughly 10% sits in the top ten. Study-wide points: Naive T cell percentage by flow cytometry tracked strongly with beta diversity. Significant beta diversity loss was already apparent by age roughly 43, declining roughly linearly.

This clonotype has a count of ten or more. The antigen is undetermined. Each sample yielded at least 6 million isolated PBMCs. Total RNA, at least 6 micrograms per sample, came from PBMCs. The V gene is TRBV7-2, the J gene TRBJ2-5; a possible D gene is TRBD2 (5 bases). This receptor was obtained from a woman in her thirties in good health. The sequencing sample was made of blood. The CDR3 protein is CASSLRTLQETQYF. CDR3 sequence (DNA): TGTGCCAGCAGCCTAAGGACTCTCCAAGAGACCCAGTACTTC. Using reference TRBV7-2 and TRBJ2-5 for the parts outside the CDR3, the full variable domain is GAGVSQSPSNKVTEKGKDVELRCDPISGHTALYWYRQSLGQGLEFLIYFQGNSAPDKSGLPSDRFSAERTGGSVSTLTIQRTQQEDSAVYLCASSLRTLQETQYFGPGTRLLVL.